Each of the 13 T cell receptor beta chains below was sequenced from the same sample in a study of tumor and adjacent non-tumor tissue in lung cancer. A modified ARM-PCR protocol with three rounds of nested PCR amplified TCRbeta. In TCRdb, the multiplex PCR reads were re-called with MiXCR into one record per CDR3 protein. The sample carries about 98,000 distinct CDR3 sequences, 80% recorded once. The template was RNA from unsorted bulk tissue. The normal lung tissue was taken more than 3 cm from the tumor edge. Material: distant non-tumor lung tissue. The receptors were sampled from a man in his sixties with small cell lung cancer.

The chain couples TRBV5-5 to TRBJ2-7, with D maybe TRBD1 (6 bases). The germline V gene encodes CDR1 SGHKS and CDR2 YYEKEE (reference sequence). The CDR3 is 14 amino acids. For the CDR3, the DNA is TGTGCCAACAGCCCTGGACAGCATCTCTATGAGCAGTATGTC. It encodes CANSPGQHLYEQYV.

As regards this clonotype: As the CDR3 is not closed by the conserved phenylalanine or tryptophan, this likely results from a read error. The genes are TRBV12-3 or TRBV12-4 and TRBJ1-5; 7 nucleotides line up with TRBD1. After removal of 6 bases from V and 7 bases from J, the junction contained 9 bases not matched to a gene. This CDR3 has 14 amino acids. Written as DNA, the CDR3 is TGTGCCAGCAGCTTACAAGGGGGCGGACAGCCCCAGCATGTT. This codes for CASSLQGGGQPQHV.

The table lists this clonotype with a count of one. A read error is likely, as this CDR3 ends without the conserved phenylalanine or tryptophan. The rearrangement joins TRBV11-3 to TRBJ2-2; 7 nucleotides match TRBD1. The CDR3 spans 15 residues. CDR1 and CDR2 (germline): SGHNT, YENEEA. CDR3 residues: CANSQGQFGTGELFY. For the CDR3, the DNA is TGTGCCAACAGCCAGGGACAGTTCGGTACTGGGGAGCTGTTTTAT.

About this clonotype itself: Germline is not matched at one junction end, which may reflect a read error. The genes are TRBV4-1 and TRBJ2-7; tentative D call: TRBD1 (6 bases). Germline-derived CDR1 and CDR2 are MGHRA and YSYEKL. The CDR3 runs to 15 residues. This CDR3 reads CASSQGGAPGYELYF. DNA for the CDR3: TGCGCCAGTAGCCAAGGGGGAGCCCCGGGCTACGAGCTGTACTTC.

On this clonotype itself: A much larger clonotype is one base distant, so this may be a read error. V gene TRBV6-6 combines with J gene TRBJ2-7; D is undetermined. CDR3 length equals 12 residues. The V gene's germline CDR1 is MNHNY and CDR2 SVGAGI (reference sequence). The CDR3 spells CVSSYTGSEQYF. Here the CDR3 DNA reads TGTGTCAGCAGCTACACTGGTAGCGAGCAGTACTTC.

This clonotype has a count of ten or more. The chain combines TRBV28 with TRBJ2-1; the D is unclear. Trimming took 3 bases from V and 5 from J, leaving 2 bases between them. CDR1 and CDR2 (germline): MDHEN, SYDVKM. The CDR3 is made up of 11 amino acids. DNA of the CDR3: TGTGCCAGCAGTTTGAACAATGAGCAGTTCTTC. This sequence encodes CASSLNNEQFF.

Concerning this clonotype itself: The junction departs from the called germline gene at one end, perhaps through a read error. The rearrangement joins TRBV6-5 to TRBJ2-1, with unresolved D. The V gene's germline CDR1 is MNHEY and CDR2 SVGAGI. This CDR3 has 17 residues. CDR3: CANSYSKCGNQHNEQFF. The CDR3 DNA follows: TGTGCCAACAGTTACTCGAAGTGTGGGAATCAACACAATGAGCAGTTCTTC.

With regard to this clonotype: The junction departs from germline at one end; a sequencing error may be responsible. The rearrangement links TRBV29-1 to TRBJ1-5; TRBD1 might be the D (6 bases). The length of the CDR3 is 13 residues. Germline V gives CDR1 SQVTM, CDR2 ANQGSEA. The CDR3 nucleotides read TGCAACGTTGGGGGCGGGGGAGATCAGCCCCTGCATTTT. Protein sequence: CNVGGGGDQPLHF. Full variable domain (remainder filled in from reference TRBV29-1 and TRBJ1-5): SAVISQKPSRDICQRGTSLTIQCQVDSQVTMMFWYRQQPGQSLTLIATANQGSEATYESGFVIDKFPISRPNLTFSTLTVSNMSPEDSSIYLCNVGGGGDQPLHFGDGTRLSIL.

On this clonotype itself: Since the CDR3 does not end with the conserved phenylalanine or tryptophan, this likely comes from a read error. This chain connects TRBV29-1 to TRBJ2-5; either TRBD1 or TRBD2 may supply D (5 bases each). Germline V lookup: CDR1 SQVTM, CDR2 ANQGSEA. The CDR3 covers 13 residues. DNA of the CDR3: TGCGGCGTTGGGTGGGACGCCAGGGAGACCCAGTACCTC. Its protein product is CGVGWDARETQYL.

Points on this clonotype: The CDR3 does not end in the conserved phenylalanine or tryptophan, so this is likely a read error. The DNA is left out, because the CDR3 cannot be placed on it with certainty; the CDR3 is given as TCRdb lists it. The chain uses TRBV10-2 and TRBJ2-1. The CDR3 has 13 amino acids, counting both end residues. CDR1 WSHSY and CDR2 SAAADI come from the germline V gene. The CDR3 spells CASCETGQDKQLY.

This clonotype was seen just once. The chain has TRBV10-2 and TRBJ2-7; D is possibly TRBD1 (5 bases). The CDR3 is made up of 11 amino acids. Germline CDR1 WSHSY, CDR2 SAAADI. This CDR3 reads CAIKQGYEQYV. The CDR3 nucleotides read TGCGCCATCAAGCAGGGCTACGAGCAGTACGTT.

The V call is TRBV6-6, the J call TRBJ2-7, with D possibly matching TRBD1 (6 bases). V was shortened by 10 bases and J by 6 bases, with 19 bases between the two germline ends. Germline loops: CDR1 MNHNY, CDR2 SVGAGI (reference sequence). The CDR3 spans 13 residues. CDR3 DNA sequence: TGTGCCACTAGCCACGCACAGGGTCGCGAGCAGTACGTC. This translates into CATSHAQGREQYV.

The chain joins TRBV11-3 to TRBJ2-1; 15 bases are shared with TRBD2. Germline V gene lookup returns CDR1 SGHNT and CDR2 YENEEA. The CDR3 is 18 amino acids. With V trimmed by 8 bases and J by 9 bases, 17 bases remained unmatched. The CDR3 protein is CASALDGVGLAGGGEQFF. The CDR3 DNA is TGTGCCAGCGCCTTAGATGGGGTGGGACTAGCGGGAGGAGGTGAGCAGTTCTTC.